This paragraph covers one T cell receptor (beta chain) sequence. Its antigen is not identified. This sample stems from a study of T cell repertoires in cytomegalovirus infection. From the reads, TCRdb called clonotypes with MiXCR, one entry per CDR3 protein. The table includes about 920,000 distinct CDR3 sequences, around 30% detected once. Germline values: CDR1 SGDLS, CDR2 YYNGEE. V lost 0 bases to trimming and J lost 7 bases, with 11 bases between them. The CDR3 has 14 amino acids. The rearrangement links TRBV9 to TRBJ2-1; D is possibly TRBD2 (5 bases). The sample here was cultured CD8+ T cells from PBMCs, taken from culture after CMV antigen stimulation. The TCR comes from a human donor in good health (CMV status not recorded). Some clones in this sample may be carry-over from other donors' samples. The CDR3 region has the DNA TGTGCCAGCAGCGTAGGAGGACGGGGAAATGAGCAGTTCTTC. It is translated as CASSVGGRGNEQFF.